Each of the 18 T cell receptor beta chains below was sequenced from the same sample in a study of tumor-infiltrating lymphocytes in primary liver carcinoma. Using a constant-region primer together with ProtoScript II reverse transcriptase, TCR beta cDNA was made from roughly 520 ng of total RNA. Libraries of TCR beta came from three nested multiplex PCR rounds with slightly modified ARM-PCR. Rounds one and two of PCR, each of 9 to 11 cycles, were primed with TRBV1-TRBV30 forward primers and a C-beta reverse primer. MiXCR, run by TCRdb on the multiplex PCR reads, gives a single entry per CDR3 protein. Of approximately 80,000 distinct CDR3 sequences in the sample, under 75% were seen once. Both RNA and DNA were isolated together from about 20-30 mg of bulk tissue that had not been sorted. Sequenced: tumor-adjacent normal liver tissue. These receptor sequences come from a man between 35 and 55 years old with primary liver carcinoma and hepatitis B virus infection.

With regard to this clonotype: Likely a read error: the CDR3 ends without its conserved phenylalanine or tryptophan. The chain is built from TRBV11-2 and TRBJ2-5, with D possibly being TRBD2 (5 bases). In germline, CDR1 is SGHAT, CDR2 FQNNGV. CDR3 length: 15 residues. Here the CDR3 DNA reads TGTGCCAGCAGCTCTAGCCCGGTAACTGGGGAGACTCAGTACATC. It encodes CASSSSPVTGETQYI.

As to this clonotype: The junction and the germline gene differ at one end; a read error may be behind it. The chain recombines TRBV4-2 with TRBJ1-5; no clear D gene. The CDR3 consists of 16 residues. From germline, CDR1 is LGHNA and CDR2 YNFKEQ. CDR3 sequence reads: CANSQEPGISNQPQHF. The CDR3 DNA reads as TGTGCCAACAGCCAAGAGCCCGGGATTAGCAATCAGCCCCAGCACTTT.

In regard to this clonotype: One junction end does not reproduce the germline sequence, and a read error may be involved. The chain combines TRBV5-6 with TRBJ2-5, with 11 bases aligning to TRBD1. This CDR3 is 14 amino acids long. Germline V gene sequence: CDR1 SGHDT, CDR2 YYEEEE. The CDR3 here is CVSSTGTGGETQYF. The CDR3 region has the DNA TGTGTCAGCAGCACCGGGACAGGGGGGGAAACCCAGTACTTC.

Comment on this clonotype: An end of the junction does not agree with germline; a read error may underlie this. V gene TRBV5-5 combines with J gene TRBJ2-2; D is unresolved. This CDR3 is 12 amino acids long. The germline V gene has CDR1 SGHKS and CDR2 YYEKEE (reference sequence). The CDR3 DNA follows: TGTGCCAGCTATCCTAACACCGGAGAGCTGTTTTTT. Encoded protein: CASYPNTGELFF.

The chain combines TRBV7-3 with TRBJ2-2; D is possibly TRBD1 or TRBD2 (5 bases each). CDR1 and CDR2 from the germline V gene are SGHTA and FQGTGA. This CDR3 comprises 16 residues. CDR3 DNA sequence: TGTGTCAACAGCGTTTCGGGACCCCGAGAAACCGGGGAGCTGTTTTTT. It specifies CVNSVSGPRETGELFF. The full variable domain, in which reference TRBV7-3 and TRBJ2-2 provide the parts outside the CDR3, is GAGVSQTPSNKVTEKGKYVELRCDPISGHTALYWYRQSLGQGPEFLIYFQGTGAADDSGLPNDRFFAVRPEGSVSTLKIQRTERGDSAVYLCVNSVSGPRETGELFFGEGSRLTVL.

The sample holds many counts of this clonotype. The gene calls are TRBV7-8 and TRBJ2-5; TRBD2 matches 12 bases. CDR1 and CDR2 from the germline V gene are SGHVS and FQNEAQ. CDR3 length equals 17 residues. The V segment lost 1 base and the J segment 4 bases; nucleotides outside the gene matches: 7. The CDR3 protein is CASSLVSLAGGGETQYF. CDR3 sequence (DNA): TGTGCCAGCAGCTTAGTCAGCCTAGCGGGAGGGGGAGAGACCCAGTACTTC.

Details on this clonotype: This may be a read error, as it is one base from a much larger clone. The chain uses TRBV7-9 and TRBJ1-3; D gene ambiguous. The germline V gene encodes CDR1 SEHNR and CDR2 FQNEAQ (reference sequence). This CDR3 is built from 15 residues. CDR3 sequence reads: CASSFPGSSENTIYF. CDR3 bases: TGTGCCAGCAGCTTCCCTGGCAGCTCTGAAAACACCATATATTTT.

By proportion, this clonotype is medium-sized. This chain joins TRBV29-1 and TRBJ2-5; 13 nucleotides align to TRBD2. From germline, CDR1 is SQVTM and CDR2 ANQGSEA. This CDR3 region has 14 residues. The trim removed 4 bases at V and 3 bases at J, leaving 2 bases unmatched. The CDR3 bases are TGCAGCGTTGGACTAGCGGGGGGAGAAGAGACCCAGTACTTC. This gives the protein CSVGLAGGEETQYF.

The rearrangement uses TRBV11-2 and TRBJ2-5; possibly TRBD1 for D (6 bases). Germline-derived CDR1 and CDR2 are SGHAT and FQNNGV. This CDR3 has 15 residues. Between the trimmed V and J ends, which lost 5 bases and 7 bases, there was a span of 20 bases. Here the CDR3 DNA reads TGTGCCAGCAGCCCCCGGTCAGCCCCAGGGGCGACCCAGTACTTC. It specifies CASSPRSAPGATQYF. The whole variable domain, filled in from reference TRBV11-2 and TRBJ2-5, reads EAGVAQSPRYKIIEKRQSVAFWCNPISGHATLYWYQQILGQGPKLLIQFQNNGVVDDSQLPKDRFSAERLKGVDSTLKIQPAKLEDSAVYLCASSPRSAPGATQYFGPGTRLLVL.

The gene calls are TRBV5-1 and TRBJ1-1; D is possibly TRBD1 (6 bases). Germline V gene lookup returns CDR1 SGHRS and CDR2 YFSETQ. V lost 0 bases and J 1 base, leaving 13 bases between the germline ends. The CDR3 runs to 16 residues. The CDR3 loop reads CASSLVLQGGNTEAFF. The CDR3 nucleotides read TGCGCCAGCAGCTTGGTCCTACAGGGTGGGAACACTGAAGCTTTCTTT. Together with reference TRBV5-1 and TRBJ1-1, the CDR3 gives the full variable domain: KAGVTQTPRYLIKTRGQQVTLSCSPISGHRSVSWYQQTPGQGLQFLFEYFSETQRNKGNFPGRFSGRQFSNSRSEMNVSTLELGDSALYLCASSLVLQGGNTEAFFGQGTRLTVV.

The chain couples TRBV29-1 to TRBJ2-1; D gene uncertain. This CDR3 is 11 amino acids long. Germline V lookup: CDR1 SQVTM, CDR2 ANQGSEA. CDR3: CSIESNNEQFF. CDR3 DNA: TGCAGTATTGAAAGCAACAATGAGCAGTTCTTC.

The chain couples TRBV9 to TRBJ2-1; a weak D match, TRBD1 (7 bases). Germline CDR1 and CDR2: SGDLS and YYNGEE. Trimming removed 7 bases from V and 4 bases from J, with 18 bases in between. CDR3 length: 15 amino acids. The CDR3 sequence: CASGPGGGRYNEQFF. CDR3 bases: TGTGCCAGCGGGCCAGGAGGGGGCAGGTACAATGAGCAGTTCTTC.

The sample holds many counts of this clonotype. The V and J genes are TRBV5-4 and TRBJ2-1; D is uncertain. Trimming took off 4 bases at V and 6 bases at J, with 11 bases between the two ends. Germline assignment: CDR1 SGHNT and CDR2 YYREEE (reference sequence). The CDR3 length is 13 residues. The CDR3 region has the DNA TGTGCCAGCAGCGACGCTCCTGGCAATGAGCAGTTCTTC. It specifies CASSDAPGNEQFF.

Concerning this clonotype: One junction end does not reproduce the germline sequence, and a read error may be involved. Here the CDR3 DNA reads TGTGCCAGCACTCTTGCAGGGGTTGGCGAGCACTACTTC. Its protein is CASTLAGVGEHYF. The V and J genes are TRBV11-2 and TRBJ2-7; D is perhaps TRBD1 (6 bases). Germline CDR1 SGHAT, CDR2 FQNNGV. The CDR3 length is 13 residues.

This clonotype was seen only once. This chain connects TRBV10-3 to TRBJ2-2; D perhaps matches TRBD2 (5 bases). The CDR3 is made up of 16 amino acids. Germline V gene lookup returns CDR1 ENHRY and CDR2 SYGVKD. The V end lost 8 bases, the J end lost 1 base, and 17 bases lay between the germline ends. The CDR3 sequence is CAIVGREGGNTGELFF. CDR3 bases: TGTGCCATCGTGGGGAGAGAAGGCGGGAACACCGGGGAGCTGTTTTTT.

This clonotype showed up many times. CDR3 coding DNA: TGCGCCAGCAGCCAAGACCAATTAGCGGGAGTGCCAGAGACCCAGTACTTC. Residues: CASSQDQLAGVPETQYF. This chain connects TRBV4-1 to TRBJ2-5; 9 bases map to TRBD2. CDR1 and CDR2 from the germline V gene are MGHRA and YSYEKL. The CDR3 sequence is 17 residues long. V shed 0 bases and J 4 bases; nucleotides not matched to a gene: 9.

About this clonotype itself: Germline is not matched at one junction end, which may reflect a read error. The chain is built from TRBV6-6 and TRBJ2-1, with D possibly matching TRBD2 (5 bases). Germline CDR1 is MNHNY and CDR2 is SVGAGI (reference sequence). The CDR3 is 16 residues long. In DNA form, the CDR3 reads TGTGCCAGCGGTTATGGAGGTTTGGGCTCCTACAATGAGCAGTTCTTC. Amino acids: CASGYGGLGSYNEQFF.

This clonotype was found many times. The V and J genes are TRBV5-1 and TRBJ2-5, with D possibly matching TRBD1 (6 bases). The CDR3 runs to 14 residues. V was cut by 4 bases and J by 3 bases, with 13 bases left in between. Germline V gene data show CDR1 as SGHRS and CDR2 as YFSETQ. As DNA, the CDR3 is TGCGCCAGCAGCAAGGGACAATCGGAAGAGACCCAGTACTTC. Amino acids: CASSKGQSEETQYF.